The 14 T cell receptor beta chains below come from one sample, sequenced in a study of vaccination effects on CD4 cells after COVID-19 (dated by TCRdb to the early 2020s). The ViraFEST assay stimulated PBMC with viral peptide pools and then used TCR sequencing to identify antigen-specific CD4+ T cell clonotypes by expansion. After approximately 11 days of culture, CD4+ T cells were isolated with the EasySep CD4+ T cell isolation kit. PCR-confirmed SARS-CoV-2 infection had occurred in convalescent patients between March and December 2020, before the Alpha, Beta and Delta variants emerged in the United States. Antigens of these TCRs are unknown. The library was built by means of the immunoSEQ multiplex PCR assay. TCRdb carries this immuneACCESS record with in-frame sequences only. Its versions omit some clonotypes, under half of them owing to an unresolved V gene in the studies checked, with the rest unexplained. The sample data list 30,000 to 40,000 clones, and just under 75% of these were observed just once. Clones ranked in the top ten supply about 33% of the sample.

The specimen comprised CD4+ T cells from PBMCs cultured with a peptide pool, sampled before COVID-19 vaccination. The receptors were sampled from a human donor who had a prior SARS-CoV-2 infection.

The CDR3 spells CASSQKLAGSEETQYF. The CDR3 DNA follows: TGCGCCAGCAGCCAAAAACTAGCGGGGTCCGAAGAGACCCAGTACTTC. V gene TRBV4-3 combines with J gene TRBJ2-5, with TRBD2 matching 10 bases. V was pared by 2 bases and J by 3 bases, with 6 bases of the junction left unmatched. From germline, CDR1 is LGHNA and CDR2 YSLEER. The CDR3 is made up of 16 amino acids.

In its sample, this clone was seen a few times. The chain uses TRBV9 and TRBJ2-3; no reliable D call. The CDR3 is 14 residues long. Germline V gene sequence: CDR1 SGDLS, CDR2 YYNGEE. V shed 7 bases and J shed 2 bases, with 14 bases lying between them. In DNA form, the CDR3 reads TGTGCCAGCTCCCTGGCCCTACTCACAGATACGCAGTATTTT. It yields the protein CASSLALLTDTQYF.

V and J are TRBV19 and TRBJ2-3; D is perhaps TRBD2 (5 bases). The CDR3 totals 13 residues. The V end was cut by 5 bases, the J end by 4 bases, with 10 bases between. Per the germline V gene, CDR1 is LNHDA and CDR2 is SQIVND (reference sequence). This chain's CDR3 is CASSGRGADTQYF. CDR3 DNA sequence: TGTGCCAGTAGTGGACGGGGAGCAGATACGCAGTATTTT.

The chain couples TRBV19 to TRBJ2-3; the D gene is possibly TRBD1 (6 bases). The ends were cut back, 5 bases at V and 3 bases at J, with 18 bases in the middle. This CDR3 is built from 16 residues. Per germline, CDR1 LNHDA and CDR2 SQIVND (reference sequence). Here the CDR3 reads CASSQVGRGGTDTQYF. Here the CDR3 DNA reads TGTGCCAGTAGTCAAGTTGGCAGGGGTGGGACAGATACGCAGTATTTT.

A single count supports this clone. J is TRBJ1-4 and V is TRBV2; no firm D call. Germline V gene sequence: CDR1 SNHLY, CDR2 FYNNEI. Trimming shortened V by 1 base and J by 10 bases, and 13 bases separated the two germline ends. This CDR3 comprises 14 residues. CDR3 loop: CASSEVGAGRKLFF. The CDR3 DNA sequence: TGTGCCAGCAGTGAAGTGGGTGCCGGACGAAAACTGTTTTTT.

The chain couples TRBV10-3 to TRBJ2-7; 11 nucleotides align to TRBD2. The CDR3 runs 15 residues. CDR1 and CDR2 from the germline V gene are ENHRY and SYGVKD. V was clipped by 6 bases and J by 6 bases; unmatched bases: 10. This chain's CDR3 is CAIRKPTSGGSEQYF. The CDR3 region has the DNA TGTGCCATCAGAAAACCTACTAGCGGGGGCTCCGAGCAGTACTTC.

In this sample, this clone turned up once. This chain links TRBV7-2 with TRBJ2-7; 7 bases agree with TRBD2. The CDR3 spans 15 residues. The germline CDR1 and CDR2 sequences are SGHTA and FQGNSA. Trimming at V came to 0 bases and at J to 4 bases, leaving 6 bases not matched to a gene. This CDR3 reads CASSLAGGRVYEQYF. The CDR3 region has the DNA TGTGCCAGCAGCTTAGCTGGCGGGAGAGTTTACGAGCAGTACTTC.

This clone was seen more than once but under ten times. The chain links TRBV13 to TRBJ1-1; a possible D gene is TRBD1 (5 bases). Germline lookup yields CDR1 PRHDT and CDR2 FYEKMQ (reference sequence). V was clipped by 2 bases and J by 3 bases, with 13 bases between them. The CDR3 contains 15 residues. The CDR3 sequence is CASSLKFWGDTEAFF. As DNA, the CDR3 is TGTGCCAGCAGCTTAAAGTTTTGGGGGGACACTGAAGCTTTCTTT.

This rearrangement joins TRBV7-8 to TRBJ1-5; D remains unclear. CDR3 length: 15 amino acids. Trimming stripped 1 base from V and 3 bases from J, with 10 bases between. Germline V CDR1 and CDR2: SGHVS, FQNEAQ. The CDR3 here is CASSLEGGANQPQHF. CDR3 nucleotide sequence: TGTGCCAGCAGCTTAGAAGGTGGAGCCAATCAGCCCCAGCATTTT. Variable domain in full (rest from reference TRBV7-8 and TRBJ1-5): GAGVSQSPRYKVAKRGQDVALRCDPISGHVSLFWYQQALGQGPEFLTYFQNEAQLDKSGLPSDRFFAERPEGSVSTLKIQRTQQEDSAVYLCASSLEGGANQPQHFGDGTRLSIL.

The gene calls are TRBV7-2 and TRBJ2-3; 7 nucleotides agree with TRBD2. CDR3 length equals 14 residues. Germline V gene sequence: CDR1 SGHTA, CDR2 FQGNSA. The ends lost 1 base at V and 4 bases at J; junction bases unmatched: 2. CDR3 sequence (DNA): TGTGCCAGCAGCTTAGGACTAGCCCCAGATACGCAGTATTTT. Its protein product is CASSLGLAPDTQYF.

In this sample, this clone turned up a few times. The gene calls are TRBV30 and TRBJ2-3; the match to TRBD2 covers 9 bases. Germline V gene lookup returns CDR1 GTSNPN and CDR2 SVGIG (reference sequence). Trimming cost V 3 bases and J 3 bases; bases outside gene matches: 4. This CDR3 spans 14 amino acids. The CDR3 nucleotides read TGTGCCTGGAGGGTAGCGGGAGCAACAGATACGCAGTATTTT. Protein: CAWRVAGATDTQYF. Variable domain in full (rest from reference TRBV30 and TRBJ2-3): SQTIHQWPATLVQPVGSPLSLECTVEGTSNPNLYWYRQAAGRGLQLLFYSVGIGQISSEVPQNLSASRPQDRQFILSSKKLLLSDSGFYLCAWRVAGATDTQYFGPGTRLTVL.

CDR3 residues: CASSSYSGTSGRKYF. The CDR3 DNA reads as TGTGCCAGCAGCTCCTATTCCGGGACTAGCGGGAGAAAGTATTTT. The chain has TRBV5-4 and TRBJ2-3, with 14 bases fitting TRBD2. The CDR3 loop spans 15 amino acids. The germline gives CDR1 SGHNT, CDR2 YYREEE (reference sequence). V was clipped by 3 bases and J by 13 bases; unmatched bases: 10.

The chain employs TRBV9 and TRBJ2-1, with a tentative D call TRBD2 (5 bases). The V gene lost 5 bases and the J gene lost 7 bases, with 19 bases spanning the gap. Germline values: CDR1 SGDLS, CDR2 YYNGEE. The CDR3 consists of 15 residues. This CDR3 is CASSPTGRVWNEQFF. In nucleotides, the CDR3 is TGTGCCAGCAGTCCCACGGGAAGGGTTTGGAATGAGCAGTTCTTC. Full variable domain (rest looked up from reference TRBV9 and TRBJ2-1): DSGVTQTPKHLITATGQRVTLRCSPRSGDLSVYWYQQSLDQGLQFLIQYYNGEERAKGNILERFSAQQFPDLHSELNLSSLELGDSALYFCASSPTGRVWNEQFFGPGTRLTVL.

The chain carries TRBV4-2 and TRBJ2-7; D ambiguous. Germline lookup yields CDR1 LGHNA and CDR2 YNFKEQ. CDR3 length: 16 amino acids. V was clipped by 1 base and J by 7 bases, with 20 bases between them. This chain's CDR3 is CASSQVSGIGVGEQYF. CDR3 DNA: TGTGCCAGCAGCCAAGTTTCTGGGATTGGGGTGGGAGAGCAGTACTTC.